The 4 T cell receptor beta chains below come from one sample, sequenced in a study of blood T cell repertoires in COVID-19. The table came from immunoSEQ multiplex PCR; TCRdb's copy has only in-frame clones and leaves some out. The profile shows under 250,000 clones, over 85% of them singletons. The sample comprised PBMCs or T cells enriched from blood (not recorded which). These receptors were collected from a woman aged 25 to 45 with acute COVID-19.

The gene calls are TRBV10-1 and TRBJ1-3; 10 nucleotides line up with TRBD1. CDR1 and CDR2 from the germline V gene are WNHNN and SYGVQD (reference sequence). The CDR3 has 16 residues. V dropped 6 bases and J dropped 8; count of bases not matched to a gene: 13. The CDR3 DNA reads as TGCGCCAGCAGACCTCACACCGGGACAGGGGTATACACCATATATTTT. This encodes CASRPHTGTGVYTIYF.

V and J are TRBV11-2 and TRBJ1-6, with D perhaps TRBD1 (6 bases). Trimming cost V 0 bases and J 10 bases, with 19 bases left between them. The CDR3 covers 17 residues. CDR1 SGHAT and CDR2 FQNNGV come from the germline V gene. The CDR3 reads CASSLDDIRGLGSPLHF. The DNA for the CDR3 is TGTGCCAGCAGCTTAGATGATATCAGGGGTTTGGGATCACCCCTCCACTTT.

The V gene is TRBV24-1, the J gene TRBJ2-1, with 8 bases aligning to TRBD1. Trimming removed 3 bases from V and 7 bases from J; junction bases left unmatched: 19. Germline assignment: CDR1 KGHDR and CDR2 SFDVKD. This CDR3 is 19 amino acids long. CDR3 sequence reads: CATSDPNEGLTGASNEQFF. CDR3 coding DNA: TGTGCCACCAGTGATCCCAATGAGGGTTTGACAGGGGCGTCAAATGAGCAGTTCTTC.

This clone has a single count. The CDR3 DNA reads TGTGCCAGCAGCTACGATCCCAGAAACACCATATATTTT. Protein sequence: CASSYDPRNTIYF. The genes are TRBV28 and TRBJ1-3; D ambiguous. CDR1 is MDHEN and CDR2 is SYDVKM in the germline V gene. This CDR3 is 13 amino acids long. Trimming removed 6 bases from V and 5 bases from J, with 11 bases in between.